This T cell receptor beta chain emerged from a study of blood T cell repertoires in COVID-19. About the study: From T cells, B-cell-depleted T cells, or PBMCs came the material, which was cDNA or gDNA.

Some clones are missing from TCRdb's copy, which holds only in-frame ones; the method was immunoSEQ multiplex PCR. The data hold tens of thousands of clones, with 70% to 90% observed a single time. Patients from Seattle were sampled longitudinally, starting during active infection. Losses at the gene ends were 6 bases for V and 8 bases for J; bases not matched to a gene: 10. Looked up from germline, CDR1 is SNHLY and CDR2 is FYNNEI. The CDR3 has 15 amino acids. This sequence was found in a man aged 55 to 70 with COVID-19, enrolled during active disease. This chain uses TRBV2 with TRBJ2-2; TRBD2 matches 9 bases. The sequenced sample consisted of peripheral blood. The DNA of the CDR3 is TGTGCCAGCAGACCGGGGACTAGCCCGTCAGGGGAGCTGTTTTTT. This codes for CASRPGTSPSGELFF.